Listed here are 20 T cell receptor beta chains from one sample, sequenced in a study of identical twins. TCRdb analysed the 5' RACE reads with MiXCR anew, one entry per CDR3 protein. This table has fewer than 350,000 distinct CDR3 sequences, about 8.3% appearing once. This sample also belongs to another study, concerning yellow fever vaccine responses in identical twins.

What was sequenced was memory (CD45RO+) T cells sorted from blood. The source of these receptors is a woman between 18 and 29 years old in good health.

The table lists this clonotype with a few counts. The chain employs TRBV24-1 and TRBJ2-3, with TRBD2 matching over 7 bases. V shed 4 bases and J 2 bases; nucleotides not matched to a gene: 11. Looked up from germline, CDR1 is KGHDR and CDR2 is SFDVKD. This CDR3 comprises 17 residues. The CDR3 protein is CATSDPPGSGVTDTQYF. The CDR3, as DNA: TGTGCCACCAGTGACCCCCCGGGGAGCGGGGTCACAGATACGCAGTATTTT.

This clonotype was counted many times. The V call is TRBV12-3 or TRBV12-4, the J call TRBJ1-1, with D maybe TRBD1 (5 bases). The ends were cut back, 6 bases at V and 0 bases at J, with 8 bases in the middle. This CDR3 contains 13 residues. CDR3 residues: CASRDKLNTEAFF. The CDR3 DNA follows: TGTGCCAGCAGGGACAAGTTGAACACTGAAGCTTTCTTT.

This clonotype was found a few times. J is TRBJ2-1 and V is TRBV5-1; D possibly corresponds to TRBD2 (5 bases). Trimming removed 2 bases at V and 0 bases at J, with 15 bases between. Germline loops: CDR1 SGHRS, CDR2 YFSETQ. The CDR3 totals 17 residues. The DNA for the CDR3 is TGCGCCAGCAGCTTACGCCCTACTAGTGCCTCCTACAATGAGCAGTTCTTC. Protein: CASSLRPTSASYNEQFF.

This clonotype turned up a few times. DNA of the CDR3: TGCAGTGCTACCTCACCCCGTGGGAGCACAGATACGCAGTATTTT. The encoded protein is CSATSPRGSTDTQYF. V gene TRBV20-1 combines with J gene TRBJ2-3; no clear D. Germline lookup yields CDR1 DFQATT and CDR2 SNEGSKA (reference sequence). The ends were cut back, 4 bases at V and 0 bases at J, with 14 bases in the middle. This CDR3 comprises 15 residues.

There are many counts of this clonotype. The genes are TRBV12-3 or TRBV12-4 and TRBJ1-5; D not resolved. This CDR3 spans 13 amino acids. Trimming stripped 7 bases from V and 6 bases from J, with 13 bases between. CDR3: CASTSDRSQPQHF. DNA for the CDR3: TGTGCCAGCACCTCGGATAGGAGTCAGCCCCAGCATTTT.

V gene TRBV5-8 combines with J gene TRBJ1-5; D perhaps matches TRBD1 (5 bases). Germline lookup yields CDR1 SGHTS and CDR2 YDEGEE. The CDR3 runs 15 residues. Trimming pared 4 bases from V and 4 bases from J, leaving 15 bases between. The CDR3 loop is CASSAYGTANQPQHF. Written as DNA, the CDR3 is TGTGCCAGCAGCGCCTACGGGACGGCGAATCAGCCCCAGCATTTT.

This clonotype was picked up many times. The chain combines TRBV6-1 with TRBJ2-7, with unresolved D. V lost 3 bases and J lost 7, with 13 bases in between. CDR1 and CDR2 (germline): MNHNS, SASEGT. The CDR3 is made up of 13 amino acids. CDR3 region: CASSDAPSSEQYV. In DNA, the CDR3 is TGTGCCAGCAGTGATGCGCCCTCGTCTGAGCAGTACGTC.

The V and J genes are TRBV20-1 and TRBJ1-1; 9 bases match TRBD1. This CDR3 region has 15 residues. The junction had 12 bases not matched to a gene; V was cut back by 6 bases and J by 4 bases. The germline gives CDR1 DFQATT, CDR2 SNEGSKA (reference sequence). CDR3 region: CSAPVWDREFTEAFF. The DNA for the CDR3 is TGCAGTGCCCCCGTGTGGGACAGGGAATTCACTGAAGCTTTCTTT.

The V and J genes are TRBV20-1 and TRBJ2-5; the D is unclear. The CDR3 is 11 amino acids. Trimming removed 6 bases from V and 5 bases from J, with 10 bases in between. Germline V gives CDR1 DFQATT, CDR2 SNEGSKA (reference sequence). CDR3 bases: TGCAGTGCGGCACAAGGGGAGACCCAGTACTTC. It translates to CSAAQGETQYF.

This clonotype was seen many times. The CDR3 here is CASSRTGQNTGELFF. In DNA form, the CDR3 reads TGTGCCAGCTCGCGTACGGGACAGAACACCGGGGAGCTGTTTTTT. The rearrangement joins TRBV18 to TRBJ2-2; TRBD1 might be the D (6 bases). The V end was cut by 6 bases, the J end by 1 base, with 12 bases between. This CDR3 is built from 15 residues. CDR1 is KGHSH and CDR2 is LQKENI in the germline V gene.

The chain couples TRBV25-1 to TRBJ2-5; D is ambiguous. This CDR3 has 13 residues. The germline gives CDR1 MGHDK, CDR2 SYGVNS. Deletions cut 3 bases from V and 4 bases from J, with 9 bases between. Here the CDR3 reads CASSDWNGETQYF. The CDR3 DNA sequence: TGTGCCAGCAGTGATTGGAATGGAGAGACCCAGTACTTC.

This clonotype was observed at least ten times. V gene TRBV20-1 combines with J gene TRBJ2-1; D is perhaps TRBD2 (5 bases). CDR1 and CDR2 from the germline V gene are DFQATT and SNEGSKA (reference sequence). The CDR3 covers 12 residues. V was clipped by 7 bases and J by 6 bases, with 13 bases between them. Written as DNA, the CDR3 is TGCAGTGGCGGGCAGCCTCGCAATGAGCAGTTCTTC. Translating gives CSGGQPRNEQFF.

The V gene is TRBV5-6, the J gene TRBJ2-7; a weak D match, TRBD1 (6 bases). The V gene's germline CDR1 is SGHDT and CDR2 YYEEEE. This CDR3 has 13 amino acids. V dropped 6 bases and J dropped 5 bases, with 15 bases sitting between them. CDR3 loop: CASTMGRGHEQYF. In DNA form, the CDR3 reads TGTGCCAGCACCATGGGCAGGGGCCACGAGCAGTACTTC.

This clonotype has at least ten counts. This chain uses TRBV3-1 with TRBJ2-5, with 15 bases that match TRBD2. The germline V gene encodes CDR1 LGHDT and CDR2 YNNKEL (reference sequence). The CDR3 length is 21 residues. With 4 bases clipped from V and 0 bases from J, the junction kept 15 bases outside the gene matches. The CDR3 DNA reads TGTGCCAGCAGCCGCTACTTGCCTGGACTAGCGGGGGGGCCGTACCAAGAGACCCAGTACTTC. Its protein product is CASSRYLPGLAGGPYQETQYF.

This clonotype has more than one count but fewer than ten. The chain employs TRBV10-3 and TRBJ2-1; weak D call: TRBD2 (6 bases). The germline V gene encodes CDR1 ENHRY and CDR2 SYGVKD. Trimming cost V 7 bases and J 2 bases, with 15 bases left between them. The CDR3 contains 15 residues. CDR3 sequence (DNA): TGTGCCATCACCGCCCAGCGGGCCACCTACAATGAGCAGTTCTTC. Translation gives CAITAQRATYNEQFF.

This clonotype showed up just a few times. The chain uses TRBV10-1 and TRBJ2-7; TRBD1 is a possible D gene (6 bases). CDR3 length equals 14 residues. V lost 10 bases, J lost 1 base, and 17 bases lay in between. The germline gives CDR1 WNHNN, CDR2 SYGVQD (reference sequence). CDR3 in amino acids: CATSGLRGSYEQYF. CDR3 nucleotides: TGCGCCACAAGCGGTCTCAGGGGATCCTACGAGCAGTACTTC.

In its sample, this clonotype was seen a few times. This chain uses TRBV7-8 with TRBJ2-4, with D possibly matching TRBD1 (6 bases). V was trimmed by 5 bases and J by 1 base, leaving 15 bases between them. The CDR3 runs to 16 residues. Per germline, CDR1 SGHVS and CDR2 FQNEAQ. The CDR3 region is CASSPINRVAKNIQYF. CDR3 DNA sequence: TGTGCCAGCAGCCCAATAAACAGGGTGGCCAAAAACATTCAGTACTTC.

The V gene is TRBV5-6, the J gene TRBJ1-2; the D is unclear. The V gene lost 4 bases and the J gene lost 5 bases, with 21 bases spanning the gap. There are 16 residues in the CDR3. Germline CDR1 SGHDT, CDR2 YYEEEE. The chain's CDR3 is CASSPREREQRYGYTF. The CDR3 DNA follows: TGTGCCAGCAGCCCCCGCGAAAGGGAACAACGGTATGGCTACACCTTC.

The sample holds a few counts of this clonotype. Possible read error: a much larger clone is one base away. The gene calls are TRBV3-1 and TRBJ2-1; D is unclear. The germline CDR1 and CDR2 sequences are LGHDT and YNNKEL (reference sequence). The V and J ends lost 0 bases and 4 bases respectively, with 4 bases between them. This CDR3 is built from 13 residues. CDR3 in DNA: TGTGCCAGCAGCCAAGACAGATACAATGAGCAGTTCTTC. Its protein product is CASSQDRYNEQFF.

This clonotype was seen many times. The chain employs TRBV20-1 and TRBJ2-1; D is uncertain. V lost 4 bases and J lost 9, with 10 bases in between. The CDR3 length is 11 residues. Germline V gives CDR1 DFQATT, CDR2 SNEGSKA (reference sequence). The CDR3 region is CSATNPVEQFF. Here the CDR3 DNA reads TGCAGTGCTACAAATCCGGTTGAGCAGTTCTTC.